The 24 T cell receptor beta chains below all came from one sample that was sequenced in a study of identical twins. A single record per CDR3 protein comes from TCRdb applying MiXCR to the 5' RACE reads. The table lists about 1.7 million distinct CDR3 sequences, around 29% of them singletons. The sequenced sample was cord blood. The receptors derive from a newborn girl in good health.

V is TRBV20-1 and J is TRBJ2-3; TRBD2 is a possible D gene (5 bases). CDR1 DFQATT and CDR2 SNEGSKA come from the germline V gene (reference sequence). Trimming left V 5 bases short and J 13 bases short, with 22 bases between. There are 13 residues in the CDR3. The CDR3 spells CSALGRGHSSKYF. In nucleotides, the CDR3 is TGCAGTGCTCTAGGACGGGGTCATTCGTCGAAGTATTTT.

This rearrangement joins TRBV2 to TRBJ1-2; D perhaps matches TRBD1 (6 bases). The CDR3 sequence is 14 residues long. Germline CDR1 is SNHLY and CDR2 is FYNNEI. Deletions cut 8 bases from V and 2 bases from J, with 15 bases between. The CDR3 reads CASRRAGANYGYTF. The CDR3 bases are TGTGCCAGCCGCCGAGCAGGGGCGAACTATGGCTACACCTTC.

The rearrangement uses TRBV6-5 and TRBJ2-7; possibly TRBD2 for D (5 bases). The CDR3 extends over 15 amino acids. V was cut by 2 bases and J by 7 bases, with 18 bases left in between. From germline, CDR1 is MNHEY and CDR2 SVGAGI. The CDR3 nucleotides are TGTGCCAGCAGTTACGAGGGAAGCTCCTACAATGAGCAGTACTTC. Protein sequence: CASSYEGSSYNEQYF.

The chain combines TRBV5-1 with TRBJ1-2; no clear D. Trimming pared 4 bases from V and 3 bases from J, leaving 10 bases between. Germline CDR1 is SGHRS and CDR2 is YFSETQ. This CDR3 region has 13 residues. CDR3: CASSGDTYYGYTF. CDR3 sequence (DNA): TGCGCCAGCAGCGGCGACACCTACTATGGCTACACCTTC.

The chain employs TRBV20-1 and TRBJ2-1; D is possibly TRBD2 (6 bases). Germline CDR1 reads DFQATT; CDR2 reads SNEGSKA (reference sequence). V lost 2 bases and J lost 15, with 29 bases in between. The CDR3 totals 16 residues. The CDR3 spells CSARHFRLEVRETPFF. The CDR3 bases are TGCAGTGCTAGACACTTTCGGCTAGAAGTGCGGGAAACTCCGTTCTTC.

Many counts were recorded for this clonotype. The chain has TRBV25-1 and TRBJ1-2, with TRBD1 identical over 8 bases. The V segment lost 0 bases and the J segment 8 bases; nucleotides outside the gene matches: 5. In germline, CDR1 is MGHDK, CDR2 SYGVNS. This CDR3 is built from 14 residues. This chain's CDR3 is CASSEYIDRGGYTF. The DNA for the CDR3 is TGTGCCAGCAGTGAATATATCGACAGGGGCGGCTACACCTTC.

In this sample, this clonotype turned up a few times. The chain is built from TRBV7-9 and TRBJ1-4; 8 bases align to TRBD1. Germline CDR1 reads SEHNR; CDR2 reads FQNEAQ (reference sequence). V shed 5 bases and J 6 bases; nucleotides not matched to a gene: 5. The CDR3 covers 14 residues. CDR3 sequence reads: CASSPSGGDEKLFF. In DNA, the CDR3 is TGTGCCAGCAGCCCCTCAGGGGGCGATGAAAAACTGTTTTTT.

This clonotype was found a few times. The V call is TRBV9, the J call TRBJ2-1; D possibly uses TRBD1 or TRBD2 (5 bases each). Between the trimmed V and J ends, which lost 4 bases and 8 bases, there was a span of 16 bases. The germline CDR1 and CDR2 sequences are SGDLS and YYNGEE. The CDR3 has 14 amino acids. DNA of the CDR3: TGTGCCAGCAGCCCTCAGGGAGTGGGTCATGAGCAGTTCTTC. It is translated as CASSPQGVGHEQFF.

The chain couples TRBV6-1 to TRBJ2-1; tentatively, D is TRBD2 (6 bases). Judging by the DNA end, TRBJ2-7 fits better; the J call may be wrong. This CDR3 is 15 amino acids long. Germline V gene sequence: CDR1 MNHNS, CDR2 SASEGT. The CDR3 reads CASRSTRAGYNEQYF. In DNA form, the CDR3 reads TGTGCCAGCAGGAGTACTAGGGCGGGATACAATGAGCAGTACTTC.

The table lists this clonotype with a few counts. The chain employs TRBV20-1 and TRBJ2-1; D is possibly TRBD2 (7 bases). The germline CDR1 and CDR2 sequences are DFQATT and SNEGSKA (reference sequence). CDR3 length: 13 amino acids. Deletions cut 6 bases from V and 7 bases from J, with 16 bases between. The CDR3 is CSARSGGWNEQFF. The CDR3 nucleotides are TGCAGTGCCCGATCGGGGGGCTGGAATGAGCAGTTCTTC.

With respect to this clonotype: One junction end does not reproduce the germline sequence, and a read error may be involved. The chain employs TRBV20-1 and TRBJ2-7; D unresolved. Germline V gives CDR1 DFQATT, CDR2 SNEGSKA (reference sequence). The CDR3 contains 13 residues. CDR3: CSARPAKTYVQYF. As DNA, the CDR3 is TGCAGTGCTAGGCCTGCGAAGACCTACGTGCAGTACTTC.

This clonotype was seen a few times. The chain combines TRBV6-1 with TRBJ1-4, with a possible D match to TRBD1 (6 bases). With 6 bases removed from V and 5 bases from J, the gap between germline ends came to 13 bases. This CDR3 is 14 amino acids long. The germline CDR1 and CDR2 sequences are MNHNS and SASEGT. The CDR3 nucleotides are TGTGCCAGCAGAAAGGACAGATTAAATGAAAAACTGTTTTTT. This gives the protein CASRKDRLNEKLFF.

The rearrangement uses TRBV5-1 and TRBJ2-7, with TRBD1 as a possible D gene (5 bases). Germline loops: CDR1 SGHRS, CDR2 YFSETQ. With 0 bases removed from V and 9 bases from J, the gap between germline ends came to 19 bases. The CDR3 has 15 amino acids. For the CDR3, the DNA is TGCGCCAGCAGCTTGGCGGGCAGGGAAACTACGAGGCAGTACTTC. Translation: CASSLAGRETTRQYF.

This rearrangement joins TRBV20-1 to TRBJ1-6; 8 bases map to TRBD1. With V trimmed by 2 bases and J by 7 bases, 1 base remained unmatched. The germline V gene encodes CDR1 DFQATT and CDR2 SNEGSKA (reference sequence). The CDR3 is 13 residues long. DNA of the CDR3: TGCAGTGCTAGATACAGGGGGAATTCACCCCTCCACTTT. Translation gives CSARYRGNSPLHF.

J is TRBJ2-3 and V is TRBV5-1; D gene ambiguous. The V and J ends lost 4 bases and 2 bases respectively, with 17 bases between them. There are 16 residues in the CDR3. Germline V gene sequence: CDR1 SGHRS, CDR2 YFSETQ. The CDR3 loop is CASSPGAPRVTDTQYF. The CDR3 nucleotides read TGCGCCAGCAGCCCTGGCGCCCCTCGGGTCACAGATACGCAGTATTTT.

This clonotype was detected a few times. The V call is TRBV6-1, the J call TRBJ1-2; D perhaps matches TRBD1 (6 bases). Looked up from germline, CDR1 is MNHNS and CDR2 is SASEGT. The CDR3 contains 16 residues. The V gene lost 4 bases and the J gene lost 2 bases, with 17 bases spanning the gap. The CDR3 DNA reads TGTGCCAGCAGTGTAAGGACAGTCCCTTCCAACTATGGCTACACCTTC. Amino acid sequence: CASSVRTVPSNYGYTF.

Many counts were recorded for this clonotype. The rearrangement uses TRBV29-1 and TRBJ1-6; 7 bases fit TRBD1. CDR1 is SQVTM, CDR2 ANQGSEA, per germline. V lost 6 bases and J lost 3; bases outside the gene matches: 2. The CDR3 is 13 residues long. CDR3 amino acids: CSVRTGYNSPLHF. Written as DNA, the CDR3 is TGCAGCGTCCGGACAGGCTATAATTCACCCCTCCACTTT.

This clonotype was counted between two and nine times. The chain links TRBV4-1 to TRBJ2-1, with TRBD1 matching over 7 bases. V was pared by 3 bases and J by 8 bases, with 4 bases of the junction left unmatched. This CDR3 comprises 13 residues. CDR1 MGHRA and CDR2 YSYEKL come from the germline V gene. CDR3 coding DNA: TGCGCCAGCAGCCATACTACAGGGGATGAGCAGTTCTTC. Residues: CASSHTTGDEQFF.

This clonotype was detected a few times. The chain has TRBV7-9 and TRBJ2-3; the D call may be TRBD1 or TRBD2 (5 bases each). Looked up from germline, CDR1 is SEHNR and CDR2 is FQNEAQ (reference sequence). The V and J ends lost 8 bases and 1 base respectively, with 10 bases between them. CDR3 size: 13 residues. DNA for the CDR3: TGTGCCAGCGGACTCAGGGGCACAGATACGCAGTATTTT. It codes for CASGLRGTDTQYF. Full variable domain (outside the CDR3, taken from reference TRBV7-9 and TRBJ2-3): DTGVSQNPRHKITKRGQNVTFRCDPISEHNRLYWYRQTLGQGPEFLTYFQNEAQLEKSRLLSDRFSAERPKGSFSTLEIQRTEQGDSAMYLCASGLRGTDTQYFGPGTRLTVL.

The J gene is TRBJ2-7, the V gene TRBV28, with 8 bases aligning to TRBD1. J lost 7 bases, V lost 6 bases, and 11 bases had no gene match. The CDR3 covers 14 residues. Per the germline V gene, CDR1 is MDHEN and CDR2 is SYDVKM. CDR3 DNA: TGTGCCAGCAGCTTCCAGGGGGCAACGTGGGAGCAGTACTTC. Translating it yields CASSFQGATWEQYF. Full variable domain (outside the CDR3, taken from reference TRBV28 and TRBJ2-7): DVKVTQSSRYLVKRTGEKVFLECVQDMDHENMFWYRQDPGLGLRLIYFSYDVKMKEKGDIPEGYSVSREKKERFSLILESASTNQTSMYLCASSFQGATWEQYFGPGTRLTVT.

Concerning this clonotype itself: The missing conserved phenylalanine or tryptophan at the end of this CDR3 makes a read error likely. The rearrangement links TRBV25-1 to TRBJ2-7; 7 positions agree with TRBD1. The length of the CDR3 is 17 residues. With V trimmed by 1 base and J by 3 bases, 12 bases remained unmatched. The germline V gene encodes CDR1 MGHDK and CDR2 SYGVNS. In DNA form, the CDR3 reads TGTGCCAGCAGTGAATCATTCCCTACGGGACAGAGCTACGAGCAGTACTGC. This gives the protein CASSESFPTGQSYEQYC.

The V call is TRBV28, the J call TRBJ2-7, with D possibly called TRBD1 or TRBD2 (5 bases each). CDR1 and CDR2 (germline): MDHEN, SYDVKM. Trimming removed 6 bases from V and 2 bases from J, with 17 bases in between. This CDR3 spans 15 amino acids. CDR3 amino acids: CASSIDRDGPYEQYF. The CDR3 nucleotides are TGTGCCAGCAGCATAGACCGGGACGGACCCTACGAGCAGTACTTC.

This clonotype was counted between two and nine times. The rearrangement joins TRBV11-2 to TRBJ2-3; 9 nucleotides line up with TRBD1. The CDR3 is 16 residues long. The V gene end was trimmed by 3 bases and the J gene end by 2 bases; junction bases not matched to a gene: 6. The germline V gene encodes CDR1 SGHAT and CDR2 FQNNGV. The CDR3 loop reads CASSFPGQGLTDTQYF. DNA of the CDR3: TGTGCCAGCAGCTTTCCCGGACAGGGGCTCACAGATACGCAGTATTTT.

The chain couples TRBV7-9 to TRBJ2-1; 9 bases line up with TRBD1. J lost 8 bases, V lost 0 bases, and 2 bases had no gene match. CDR3 size: 14 residues. CDR1 SEHNR and CDR2 FQNEAQ come from the germline V gene (reference sequence). In DNA form, the CDR3 reads TGTGCCAGCAGCTTAGCGGGACAGGGCTATGAGCAGTTCTTC. This sequence encodes CASSLAGQGYEQFF.